The T cell receptor beta chain under discussion was sequenced for a study of blood T cells in healthy people across ages. Findings of the study overall: While age rose, TCR beta diversity per million T cells dropped in a roughly linear way. Nothing was known about donor CMV status, and this possibly confounded expanded clonotype changes.

About this clonotype: Its target is not known.

The total RNA that was extracted per sample amounted to at least 6 micrograms. Combining a sample-barcoded 5' primer with a J-beta primer mix, a second PCR ran for 7 to 11 cycles. TCRdb re-analysed the 5' RACE reads in MiXCR, keeping a single row per CDR3 protein. The sample holds roughly 500,000 distinct CDR3 sequences, 27% seen once. Germline V gene sequence: CDR1 DFQATT, CDR2 SNEGSKA (reference sequence). The CDR3 runs 13 residues. V was shortened by 8 bases and J by 6 bases, with 16 bases between the two germline ends. The source material was blood. The TCR was taken from a woman in her 70s in good health. V is TRBV20-1 and J is TRBJ1-4; D perhaps matches TRBD1 (6 bases). The CDR3 spells CSTNRDTYEKLFF. The CDR3 DNA is TGCAGTACTAACCGGGACACGTATGAAAAACTGTTTTTT.